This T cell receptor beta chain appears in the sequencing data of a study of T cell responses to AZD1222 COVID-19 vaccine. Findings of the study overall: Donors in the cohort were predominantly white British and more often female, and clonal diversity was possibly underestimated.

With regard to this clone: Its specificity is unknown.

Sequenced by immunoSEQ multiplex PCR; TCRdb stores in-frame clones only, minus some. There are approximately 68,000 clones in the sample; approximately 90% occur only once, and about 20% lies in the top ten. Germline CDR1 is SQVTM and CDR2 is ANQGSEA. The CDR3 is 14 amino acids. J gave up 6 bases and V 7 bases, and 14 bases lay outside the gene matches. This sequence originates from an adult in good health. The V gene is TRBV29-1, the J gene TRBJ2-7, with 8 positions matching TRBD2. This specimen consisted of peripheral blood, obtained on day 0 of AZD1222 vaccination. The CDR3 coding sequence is TGCAGCGCCCACGGTCGAGCGGGAGCTCTCGAGCAGTACTTC. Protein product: CSAHGRAGALEQYF.